This T cell receptor (beta chain) was captured by sequencing in a study of a mutant IDH1 vaccine in newly diagnosed glioma. Study information: Investigators started vaccination 4-6 weeks after radiotherapy alone, or with temozolomide cycles. General study results and limits: Changes in top peripheral clonotypes did not appear linked to pseudoprogression.

As for time point: week 5, during vaccination. Each dose delivered 300 ug of mutant IDH1 20-mer peptide subcutaneously with imiquimod. In every donor, the tumor was a new WHO grade 3 or 4 IDH1-mutant, ATRX-lost astrocytoma. The table lists this clone with a few counts. Its antigen is not known. Between the trimmed V and J ends, which lost 5 bases and 7 bases, there was a span of 17 bases. CDR1 and CDR2 from the germline V gene are SGHAT and FQNNGV. The length of the CDR3 is 14 residues. The method was immunoSEQ multiplex PCR; TCRdb's version includes in-frame clones alone and lacks a portion of them. The sample carries tens of thousands of clones, around four fifths recorded once.

The source was PBMCs, collected from a glioma patient whose treatment included an IDH1 peptide vaccine. The sequence was obtained from a woman aged 40 to 50 with glioma. This chain links TRBV11-2 with TRBJ1-1; D perhaps matches TRBD1 (5 bases). CDR3 bases: TGTGCCAGCAGCCCGACAGTAACATCCGATGAAGCTTTCTTT. Its protein product is CASSPTVTSDEAFF.